This TCR beta chain derives from a study of blood T cells in healthy people across ages. V shed 5 bases, J shed 5 bases, and the junction held 6 bases outside the gene matches. The CDR3 length is 15 residues. Germline V lookup: CDR1 SGHTA, CDR2 FQGNSA. It was with a sample-barcoded 5' primer and a J-beta primer mix that a second PCR of roughly 6 to 11 cycles was run. Each TCR beta cDNA got a 12-nucleotide random molecular identifier. TCRdb independently ran MiXCR on the 5' RACE reads; one entry per CDR3 protein. The sample has roughly 560,000 distinct CDR3 sequences, under 30% seen once. These data were also filed under a second study, of T cells of mothers and their children.

Specimen: blood. The V call is TRBV7-2, the J call TRBJ2-5; 12 bases are shared with TRBD2. The clonotype comes from a boy aged 5 to 17 in good health. For the CDR3, the DNA is TGTGCCAGCAGCACTCTAGCGGGAGGGGTCGAGACCCAGTACTTC. It is translated as CASSTLAGGVETQYF.